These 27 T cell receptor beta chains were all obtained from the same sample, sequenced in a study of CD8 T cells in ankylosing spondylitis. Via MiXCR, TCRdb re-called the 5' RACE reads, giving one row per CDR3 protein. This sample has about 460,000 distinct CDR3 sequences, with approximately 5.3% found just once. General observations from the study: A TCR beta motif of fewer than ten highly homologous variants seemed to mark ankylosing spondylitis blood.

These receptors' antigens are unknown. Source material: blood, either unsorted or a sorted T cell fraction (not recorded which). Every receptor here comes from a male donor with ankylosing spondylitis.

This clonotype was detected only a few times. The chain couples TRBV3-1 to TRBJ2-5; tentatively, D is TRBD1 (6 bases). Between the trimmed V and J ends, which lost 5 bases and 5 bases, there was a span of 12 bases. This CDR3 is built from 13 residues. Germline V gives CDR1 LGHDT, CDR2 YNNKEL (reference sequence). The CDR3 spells CASSGPDRETQYF. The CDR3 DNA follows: TGTGCCAGCAGCGGGCCAGACAGGGAGACCCAGTACTTC.

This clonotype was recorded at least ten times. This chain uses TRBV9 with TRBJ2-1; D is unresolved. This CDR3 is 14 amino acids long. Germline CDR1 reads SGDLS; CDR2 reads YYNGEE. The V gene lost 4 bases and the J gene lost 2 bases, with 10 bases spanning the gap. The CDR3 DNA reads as TGTGCCAGCAGCCCCCGACACACCTACAATGAGCAGTTCTTC. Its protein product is CASSPRHTYNEQFF.

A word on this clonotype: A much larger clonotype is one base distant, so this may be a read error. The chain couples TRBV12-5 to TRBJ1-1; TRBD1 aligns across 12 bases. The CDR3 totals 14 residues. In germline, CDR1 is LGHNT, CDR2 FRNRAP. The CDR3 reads CASGLAGTGGEAVF. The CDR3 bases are TGTGCTAGTGGTTTGGCCGGGACAGGGGGCGAGGCGGTCTTT.

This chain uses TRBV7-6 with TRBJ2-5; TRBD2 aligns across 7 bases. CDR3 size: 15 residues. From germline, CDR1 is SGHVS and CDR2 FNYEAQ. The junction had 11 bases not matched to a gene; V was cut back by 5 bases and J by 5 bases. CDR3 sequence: CASSLLREGQETQYF. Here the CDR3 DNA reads TGTGCCAGCAGCCTGTTGAGGGAGGGCCAGGAGACCCAGTACTTC.

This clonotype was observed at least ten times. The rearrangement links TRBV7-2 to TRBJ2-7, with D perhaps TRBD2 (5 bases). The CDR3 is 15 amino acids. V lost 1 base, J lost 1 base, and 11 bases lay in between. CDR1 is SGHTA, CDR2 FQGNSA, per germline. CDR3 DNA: TGTGCCAGCAGCTTAGGCGTCACGGGGTCCTACGAGCAGTACTTC. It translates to CASSLGVTGSYEQYF.

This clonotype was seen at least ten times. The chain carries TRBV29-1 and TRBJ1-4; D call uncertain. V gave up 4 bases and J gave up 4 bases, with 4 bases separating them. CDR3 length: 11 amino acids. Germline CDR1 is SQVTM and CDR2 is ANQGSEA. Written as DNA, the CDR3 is TGCAGCGTTGTATATAATGAAAAACTGTTTTTT. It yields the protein CSVVYNEKLFF.

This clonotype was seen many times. This CDR3 reads CATSRGDLSNQPQHF. CDR3 DNA sequence: TGTGCCACCAGCAGAGGGGACCTAAGCAATCAGCCCCAGCATTTT. The chain links TRBV15 to TRBJ1-5; possible D gene TRBD1, 5 bases. Germline V gene data show CDR1 as LNHNV and CDR2 as YYDKDF (reference sequence). Deletions cut 1 base from V and 1 base from J, with 8 bases between. The CDR3 has 15 amino acids.

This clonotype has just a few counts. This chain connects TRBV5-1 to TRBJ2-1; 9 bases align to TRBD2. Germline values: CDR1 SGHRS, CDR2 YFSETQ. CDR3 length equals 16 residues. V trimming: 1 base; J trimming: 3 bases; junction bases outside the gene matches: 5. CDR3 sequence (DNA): TGCGCCAGCAGCTTGAGGCTAGCGGGGAACTACAATGAGCAGTTCTTC. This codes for CASSLRLAGNYNEQFF.

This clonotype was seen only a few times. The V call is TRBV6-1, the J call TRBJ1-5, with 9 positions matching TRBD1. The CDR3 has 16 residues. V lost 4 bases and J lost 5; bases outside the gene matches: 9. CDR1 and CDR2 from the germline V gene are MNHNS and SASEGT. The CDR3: CASSVEDRGIHQPQHF. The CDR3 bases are TGTGCCAGCAGTGTCGAGGACAGGGGCATTCATCAGCCCCAGCATTTT.

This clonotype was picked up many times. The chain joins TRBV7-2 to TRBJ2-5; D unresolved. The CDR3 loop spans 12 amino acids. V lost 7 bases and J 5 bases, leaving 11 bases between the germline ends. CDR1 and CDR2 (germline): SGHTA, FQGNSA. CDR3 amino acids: CASNSAGETQYF. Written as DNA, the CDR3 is TGTGCCAGCAACTCCGCCGGGGAGACCCAGTACTTC.

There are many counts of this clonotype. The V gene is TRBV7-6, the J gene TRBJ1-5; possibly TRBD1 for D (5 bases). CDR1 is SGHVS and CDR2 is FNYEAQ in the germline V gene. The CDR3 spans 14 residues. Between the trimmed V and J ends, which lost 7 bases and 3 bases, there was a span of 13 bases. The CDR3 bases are TGTGCCAGCACCAAGGGACCGAACAATCAGCCCCAGCATTTT. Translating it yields CASTKGPNNQPQHF. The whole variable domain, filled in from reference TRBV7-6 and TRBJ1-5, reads GAGVSQSPRYKVTKRGQDVALRCDPISGHVSLYWYRQALGQGPEFLTYFNYEAQQDKSGLPNDRFSAERPEGSISTLTIQRTEQRDSAMYRCASTKGPNNQPQHFGDGTRLSIL.

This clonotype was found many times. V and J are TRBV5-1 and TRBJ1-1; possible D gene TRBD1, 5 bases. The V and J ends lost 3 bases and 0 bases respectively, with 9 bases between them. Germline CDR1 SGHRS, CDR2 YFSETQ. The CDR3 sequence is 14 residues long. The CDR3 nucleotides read TGCGCCAGCAGCTGGGGCCCCGTGAACACTGAAGCTTTCTTT. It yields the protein CASSWGPVNTEAFF.

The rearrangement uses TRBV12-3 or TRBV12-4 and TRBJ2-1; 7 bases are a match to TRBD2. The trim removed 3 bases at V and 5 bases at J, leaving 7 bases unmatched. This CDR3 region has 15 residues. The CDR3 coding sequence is TGTGCCAGCAGTTTGAGGTCTAGCGGAGACAATGAGCAGTTCTTC. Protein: CASSLRSSGDNEQFF.

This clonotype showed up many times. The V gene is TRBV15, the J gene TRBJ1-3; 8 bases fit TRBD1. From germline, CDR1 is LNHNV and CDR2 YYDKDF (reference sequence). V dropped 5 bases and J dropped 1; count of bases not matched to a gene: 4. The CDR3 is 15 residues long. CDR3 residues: CATSRRTGSGNTIYF. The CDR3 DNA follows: TGTGCCACCAGCCGGAGGACAGGGTCTGGAAACACCATATATTTT.

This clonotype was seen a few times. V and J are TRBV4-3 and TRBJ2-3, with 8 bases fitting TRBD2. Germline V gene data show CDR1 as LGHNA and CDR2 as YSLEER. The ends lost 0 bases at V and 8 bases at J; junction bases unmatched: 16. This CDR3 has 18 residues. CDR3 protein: CASSQDIKGPAGVVTQYF. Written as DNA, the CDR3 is TGCGCCAGCAGCCAAGATATAAAGGGCCCAGCGGGAGTCGTTACGCAGTATTTT.

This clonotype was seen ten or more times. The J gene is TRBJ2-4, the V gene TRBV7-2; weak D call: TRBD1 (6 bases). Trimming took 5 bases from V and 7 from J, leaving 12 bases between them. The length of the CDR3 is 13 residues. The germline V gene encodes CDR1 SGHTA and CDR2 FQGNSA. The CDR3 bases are TGTGCCAGCAGCCCTCGGACAGTGAACATTCAGTACTTC. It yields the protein CASSPRTVNIQYF.

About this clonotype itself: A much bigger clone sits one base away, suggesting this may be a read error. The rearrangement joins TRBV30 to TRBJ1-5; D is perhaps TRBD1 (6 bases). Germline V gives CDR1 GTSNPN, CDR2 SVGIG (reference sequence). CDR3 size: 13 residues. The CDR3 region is CDWSDTTGTPQHF. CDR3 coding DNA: TGTGACTGGAGCGATACGACAGGAACACCCCAGCATTTT.

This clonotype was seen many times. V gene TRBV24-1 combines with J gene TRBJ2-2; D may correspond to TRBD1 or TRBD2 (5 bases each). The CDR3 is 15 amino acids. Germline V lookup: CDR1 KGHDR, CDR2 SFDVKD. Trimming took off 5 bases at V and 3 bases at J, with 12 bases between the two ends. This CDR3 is CATSGSWGHTGELFF. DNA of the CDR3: TGTGCCACCAGTGGCAGTTGGGGACACACCGGGGAGCTGTTTTTT.

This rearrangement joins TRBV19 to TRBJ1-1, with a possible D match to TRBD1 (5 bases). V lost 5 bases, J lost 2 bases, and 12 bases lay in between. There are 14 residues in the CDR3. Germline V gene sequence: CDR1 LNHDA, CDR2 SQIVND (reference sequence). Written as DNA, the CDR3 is TGTGCCAGTAGTCGGACACTCCGAAACACTGAAGCTTTCTTT. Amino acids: CASSRTLRNTEAFF.

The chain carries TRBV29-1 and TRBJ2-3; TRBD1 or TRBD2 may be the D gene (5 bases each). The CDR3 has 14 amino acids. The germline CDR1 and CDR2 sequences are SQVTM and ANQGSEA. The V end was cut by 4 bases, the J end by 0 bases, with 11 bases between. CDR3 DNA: TGCAGCGTTGTGGGGGTTCCTAGCACAGATACGCAGTATTTT. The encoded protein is CSVVGVPSTDTQYF.

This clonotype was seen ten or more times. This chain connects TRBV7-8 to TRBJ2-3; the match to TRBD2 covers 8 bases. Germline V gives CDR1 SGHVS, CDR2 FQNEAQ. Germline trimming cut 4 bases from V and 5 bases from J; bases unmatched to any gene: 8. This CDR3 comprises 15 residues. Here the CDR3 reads CASSSGLGVIDTQYF. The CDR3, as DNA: TGTGCCAGCAGCTCGGGACTAGGAGTGATAGATACGCAGTATTTT.

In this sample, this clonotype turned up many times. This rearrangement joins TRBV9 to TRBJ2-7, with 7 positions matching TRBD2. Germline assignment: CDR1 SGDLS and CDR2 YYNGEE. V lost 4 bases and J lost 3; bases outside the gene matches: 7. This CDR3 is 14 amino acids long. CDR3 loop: CASSQVAGFYEQYF. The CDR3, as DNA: TGTGCCAGCAGCCAGGTAGCGGGCTTCTACGAGCAGTACTTC.

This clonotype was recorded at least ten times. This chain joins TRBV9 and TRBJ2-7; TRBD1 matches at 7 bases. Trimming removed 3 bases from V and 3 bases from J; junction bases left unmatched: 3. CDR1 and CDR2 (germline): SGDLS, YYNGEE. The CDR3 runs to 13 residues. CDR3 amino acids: CASSAGTDYEQYF. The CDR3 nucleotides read TGTGCCAGCAGCGCCGGGACAGACTACGAGCAGTACTTC.

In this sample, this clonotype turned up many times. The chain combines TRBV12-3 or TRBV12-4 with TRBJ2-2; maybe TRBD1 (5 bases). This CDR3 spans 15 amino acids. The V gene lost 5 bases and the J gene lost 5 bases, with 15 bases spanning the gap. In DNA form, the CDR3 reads TGTGCCAGCAGTCCTGGGGCCCTCTCGACCGGGGAGCTGTTTTTT. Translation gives CASSPGALSTGELFF.

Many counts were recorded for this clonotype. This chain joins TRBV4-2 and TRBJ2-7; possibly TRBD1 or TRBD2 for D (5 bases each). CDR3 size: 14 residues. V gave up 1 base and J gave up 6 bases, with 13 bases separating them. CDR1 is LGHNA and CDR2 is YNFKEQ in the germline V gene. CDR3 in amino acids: CASSQVEGRREQYF. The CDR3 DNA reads TGTGCCAGCAGCCAAGTTGAGGGGCGACGCGAGCAGTACTTC.

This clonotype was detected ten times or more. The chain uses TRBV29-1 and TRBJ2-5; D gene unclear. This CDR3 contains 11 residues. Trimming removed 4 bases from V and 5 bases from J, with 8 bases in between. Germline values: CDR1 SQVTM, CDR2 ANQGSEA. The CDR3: CSVAGIETQYF. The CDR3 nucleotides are TGCAGCGTTGCTGGGATTGAGACCCAGTACTTC.

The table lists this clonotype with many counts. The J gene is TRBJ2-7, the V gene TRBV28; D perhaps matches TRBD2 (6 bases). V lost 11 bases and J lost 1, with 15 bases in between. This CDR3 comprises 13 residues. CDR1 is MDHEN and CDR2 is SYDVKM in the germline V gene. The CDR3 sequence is CACNAGYSYEQYF. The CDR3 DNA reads TGTGCCTGCAACGCGGGGTATTCCTACGAGCAGTACTTC.